The 26 T cell receptor beta chains reported below all come from one sample, sequenced in a study of T cells in Graves' hyperthyroidism and ophthalmopathy. The source material, RNA transcripts, was used to amplify TCR beta CDR3 regions. First-round RT-PCR targeting the TCR CDR3 was performed with the HTBI primer set. TCRdb re-called the multiplex PCR reads through MiXCR, storing one row per CDR3 protein. Of over 500,000 distinct CDR3 sequences listed, roughly a sixth are singletons. The specimen was blood. The source of these receptors is a woman under 30 with Graves' ophthalmopathy.

Concerning this clonotype itself: Just one base apart from a much larger clone, this may be a read error. The gene calls are TRBV14 and TRBJ2-1, with D unresolved. The germline CDR1 and CDR2 sequences are SGHDN and FVKESK. V shed 1 base and J shed 8 bases, with 12 bases lying between them. There are 14 residues in the CDR3. CDR3 region: CASSQGLKRHEQFF. The CDR3 DNA is TGTGCCAGCAGCCAAGGGCTAAAGAGGCATGAGCAGTTCTTC. Full variable domain (outside the CDR3, taken from reference TRBV14 and TRBJ2-1): EAGVTQFPSHSVIEKGQTVTLRCDPISGHDNLYWYRRVMGKEIKFLLHFVKESKQDESGMPNNRFLAERTGGTYSTLKVQPAELEDSGVYFCASSQGLKRHEQFFGPGTRLTVL.

This clonotype was found many times. The V gene is TRBV6-1, the J gene TRBJ1-2, with 7 bases aligning to TRBD1. The CDR3 runs to 13 residues. Germline trimming cut 5 bases from V and 6 bases from J; bases unmatched to any gene: 6. From germline, CDR1 is MNHNS and CDR2 SASEGT. Here the CDR3 DNA reads TGTGCCAGCAGTTTAAGCAGGGGGAATGGCTACACCTTC. Its translation is CASSLSRGNGYTF.

The rearrangement joins TRBV19 to TRBJ2-1; the match to TRBD1 covers 8 bases. The CDR3 spans 16 residues. Germline V CDR1 and CDR2: LNHDA, SQIVND (reference sequence). The V segment lost 6 bases and the J segment 7 bases; nucleotides outside the gene matches: 14. The CDR3 nucleotides read TGTGCCAGTAGGACGCTTGACAGGGGACCTGGTAATGAGCAGTTCTTC. Translating gives CASRTLDRGPGNEQFF. The variable domain in full, with the rest retrieved from reference TRBV19 and TRBJ2-1, is DGGITQSPKYLFRKEGQNVTLSCEQNLNHDAMYWYRQDPGQGLRLIYYSQIVNDFQKGDIAEGYSVSREKKESFPLTVTSAQKNPTAFYLCASRTLDRGPGNEQFFGPGTRLTVL.

The chain carries TRBV29-1 and TRBJ1-3; no firm D call. CDR1 SQVTM and CDR2 ANQGSEA come from the germline V gene. CDR3 size: 13 residues. Trimming took off 5 bases at V and 0 bases at J, with 8 bases between the two ends. CDR3 in amino acids: CSVTFRSGNTIYF. In nucleotides, the CDR3 is TGCAGCGTTACCTTCCGCTCTGGAAACACCATATATTTT.

The genes are TRBV30 and TRBJ2-5, with D perhaps TRBD2 (5 bases). Trimming took off 0 bases at V and 2 bases at J, with 10 bases between the two ends. The CDR3 runs to 14 residues. CDR1 and CDR2 from the germline V gene are GTSNPN and SVGIG (reference sequence). The CDR3 bases are TGTGCCTGGAGTGTACCGGGGAATCAAGAGACCCAGTACTTC. It codes for CAWSVPGNQETQYF.

This clonotype was seen at least ten times. The chain employs TRBV6-1 and TRBJ2-5; 10 nucleotides align to TRBD1. The CDR3 consists of 14 residues. With V trimmed by 5 bases and J by 7 bases, 7 bases remained unmatched. In germline, CDR1 is MNHNS, CDR2 SASEGT. The CDR3 protein is CASSYIGQGGTQYF. The CDR3 nucleotides are TGTGCCAGCAGTTACATCGGACAGGGGGGGACCCAGTACTTC.

The chain combines TRBV7-3 with TRBJ1-5; TRBD1 matches 7 bases. V was pared by 5 bases and J by 0 bases, with 13 bases of the junction left unmatched. Germline CDR1 reads SGHTA; CDR2 reads FQGTGA. The CDR3 runs 18 residues. The CDR3 DNA reads as TGTGCCAGCAGCCTCCGGGACAGAGTCCCCTATAGCAATCAGCCCCAGCATTTT. Translation gives CASSLRDRVPYSNQPQHF.

J is TRBJ2-6 and V is TRBV7-2; TRBD1 agrees at 10 bases. After removal of 5 bases from V and 4 bases from J, the junction contained 11 bases not matched to a gene. Germline values: CDR1 SGHTA, CDR2 FQGNSA. This CDR3 region has 18 residues. CDR3 sequence: CASSLPTGGASGANVLTF. CDR3 nucleotide sequence: TGTGCCAGCAGCCTACCGACAGGGGGCGCATCCGGGGCCAACGTCCTGACTTTC.

This clonotype has a handful of counts. This chain connects TRBV6-1 to TRBJ2-2, with 7 bases lining up with TRBD1. J was trimmed by 2 bases and V by 6 bases; bases with no gene match: 15. This CDR3 spans 18 amino acids. The germline CDR1 and CDR2 sequences are MNHNS and SASEGT. The CDR3 loop reads CASSPGQLWTLNTGELFF. In nucleotides, the CDR3 is TGTGCCAGCAGCCCGGGACAGCTCTGGACCCTAAACACCGGGGAGCTGTTTTTT.

In this sample, this clonotype turned up many times. The chain carries TRBV7-9 and TRBJ2-1; D is ambiguous. This CDR3 region has 13 residues. Trimming took off 2 bases at V and 8 bases at J, with 10 bases between the two ends. Germline V gene lookup returns CDR1 SEHNR and CDR2 FQNEAQ (reference sequence). The CDR3 protein is CASSLSPGDEQFF. CDR3 nucleotides: TGTGCCAGCAGCTTATCGCCGGGCGATGAGCAGTTCTTC.

The chain is built from TRBV2 and TRBJ1-5; TRBD1 might be the D (5 bases). The CDR3 length is 14 residues. V was cut by 8 bases and J by 2 bases, with 13 bases left in between. CDR1 and CDR2 from the germline V gene are SNHLY and FYNNEI. The CDR3 DNA is TGTGCCAGCTCTGGGGGGGGTCGCAATCAGCCCCAGCATTTT. Translated: CASSGGGRNQPQHF.

The table lists this clonotype with many counts. This chain uses TRBV20-1 with TRBJ2-1; possibly TRBD2 for D (5 bases). Germline CDR1 DFQATT, CDR2 SNEGSKA (reference sequence). The ends were cut back, 1 base at V and 0 bases at J, with 13 bases in the middle. This CDR3 spans 16 amino acids. CDR3 residues: CSARVVAGASYNEQFF. The CDR3 DNA is TGCAGTGCTAGAGTGGTGGCGGGCGCCTCCTACAATGAGCAGTTCTTC.

This sequence joins TRBV20-1 and TRBJ1-6; D is undetermined. The CDR3 has 15 amino acids. V was trimmed by 0 bases and J by 7 bases, leaving 13 bases between them. Germline V CDR1 and CDR2: DFQATT, SNEGSKA (reference sequence). In DNA, the CDR3 is TGCAGTGCTAGAGATCCCGGGAGCGGAAATTCACCCCTCCACTTT. Its protein is CSARDPGSGNSPLHF.

This clonotype was seen a handful of times. The V and J genes are TRBV10-3 and TRBJ2-3; 8 bases align to TRBD1. Germline V gene data show CDR1 as ENHRY and CDR2 as SYGVKD. The CDR3 has 15 residues. J lost 2 bases, V lost 4 bases, and 5 bases had no gene match. This CDR3 is CAISVGQGYTDTQYF. In DNA form, the CDR3 reads TGTGCCATCAGTGTAGGACAGGGTTACACAGATACGCAGTATTTT.

V usage is TRBV30 and J usage is TRBJ1-1; D not resolved. The germline V gene has CDR1 GTSNPN and CDR2 SVGIG (reference sequence). V lost 2 bases and J 1 base, leaving 11 bases between the germline ends. The CDR3 runs to 14 residues. CDR3 in amino acids: CAWSSGLRNTEAFF. The CDR3 bases are TGTGCCTGGAGTTCGGGCCTTAGGAACACTGAAGCTTTCTTT.

At least ten counts were recorded for this clonotype. This rearrangement joins TRBV20-1 to TRBJ2-7; maybe TRBD1 (5 bases). Germline-derived CDR1 and CDR2 are DFQATT and SNEGSKA (reference sequence). V lost 0 bases to trimming and J lost 2 bases, with 8 bases between them. The CDR3 totals 13 residues. The CDR3 reads CSARDPGTYEQYF. As DNA, the CDR3 is TGCAGTGCTAGAGATCCAGGGACCTACGAGCAGTACTTC.

The J gene is TRBJ2-3, the V gene TRBV9; 13 positions agree with TRBD2. CDR1 and CDR2 (germline): SGDLS, YYNGEE. The CDR3 spans 17 residues. Trimming at V came to 2 bases and at J to 1 base, leaving 4 bases not matched to a gene. DNA for the CDR3: TGTGCCAGCAGCGTGGGCGGGACTAGCGGGGGCACAGATACGCAGTATTTT. It codes for CASSVGGTSGGTDTQYF.

This clonotype was picked up a small number of times. The genes are TRBV4-3 and TRBJ2-3, with TRBD2 matching 10 bases. This CDR3 has 16 residues. Trimming took 0 bases from V and 6 from J; bases not matched to a gene: 6. Germline-derived CDR1 and CDR2 are LGHNA and YSLEER. This CDR3 is CASSQDGAGGGDTQYF. The CDR3 bases are TGCGCCAGCAGCCAAGACGGAGCGGGAGGGGGGGATACGCAGTATTTT.

This clonotype was observed many times. This chain links TRBV7-8 with TRBJ1-5, with D perhaps TRBD1 (5 bases). The V end was cut by 3 bases, the J end by 0 bases, with 12 bases between. From germline, CDR1 is SGHVS and CDR2 FQNEAQ. This CDR3 spans 16 amino acids. CDR3 amino acids: CASSFGGTYSNQPQHF. The CDR3 nucleotides are TGTGCCAGCAGCTTCGGGGGAACCTATAGCAATCAGCCCCAGCATTTT.

The table lists this clonotype with many counts. The rearrangement joins TRBV10-3 to TRBJ1-6; D is undetermined. The CDR3 totals 13 residues. Trimming removed 3 bases at V and 11 bases at J, with 11 bases between. Germline CDR1 is ENHRY and CDR2 is SYGVKD. CDR3 coding DNA: TGTGCCATCAGTGAAGAAGGGTACACACCCCTCCACTTT. It translates to CAISEEGYTPLHF.

The chain joins TRBV7-8 to TRBJ2-4; D perhaps matches TRBD1 (5 bases). The CDR3 runs 12 residues. CDR1 is SGHVS, CDR2 FQNEAQ, per germline. V was trimmed by 5 bases and J by 8 bases, leaving 10 bases between them. CDR3 in amino acids: CASSPDSYIQYF. The CDR3, as DNA: TGTGCCAGCAGCCCCGACAGCTACATTCAGTACTTC.

This clonotype showed up many times. This chain joins TRBV6-6 and TRBJ1-5; the D gene is possibly TRBD1 (6 bases). V lost 2 bases and J lost 7, with 18 bases in between. The CDR3 is 16 amino acids. Germline CDR1 MNHNY, CDR2 SVGAGI (reference sequence). CDR3 sequence reads: CASSYGKLGANQPQHF. CDR3 sequence (DNA): TGTGCCAGCAGTTACGGGAAGCTGGGGGCGAACCAGCCCCAGCATTTT.

The table lists this clonotype with a few counts. The chain carries TRBV4-1 and TRBJ2-7; 10 nucleotides line up with TRBD2. Germline V CDR1 and CDR2: MGHRA, YSYEKL. The CDR3 totals 15 residues. The trim removed 3 bases at V and 3 bases at J, leaving 5 bases unmatched. CDR3 region: CASSQTTSGYYEQYF. The CDR3 DNA follows: TGCGCCAGCAGCCAGACGACTAGCGGGTACTACGAGCAGTACTTC.

This clonotype was seen more than once but under ten times. The V gene is TRBV5-6, the J gene TRBJ1-5; D remains ambiguous. The V end was cut by 0 bases, the J end by 2 bases, with 12 bases between. The germline V gene has CDR1 SGHDT and CDR2 YYEEEE. The CDR3 has 16 amino acids. DNA of the CDR3: TGTGCCAGCAGCTTGGGGGGAGGCGGTGGCAATCAGCCCCAGCATTTT. This encodes CASSLGGGGGNQPQHF.

This clonotype was counted ten times or more. The rearrangement uses TRBV5-1 and TRBJ2-2; D may be TRBD2 (6 bases). CDR3 size: 15 residues. The germline V gene encodes CDR1 SGHRS and CDR2 YFSETQ. V lost 1 base to trimming and J lost 6 bases, with 13 bases between them. The CDR3 is CASSLSGPGPGELFF. DNA of the CDR3: TGCGCCAGCAGCTTGAGCGGGCCGGGGCCCGGGGAGCTGTTTTTT. Full variable domain (missing parts from reference TRBV5-1 and TRBJ2-2): KAGVTQTPRYLIKTRGQQVTLSCSPISGHRSVSWYQQTPGQGLQFLFEYFSETQRNKGNFPGRFSGRQFSNSRSEMNVSTLELGDSALYLCASSLSGPGPGELFFGEGSRLTVL.

This clonotype was picked up many times. The chain couples TRBV27 to TRBJ1-1; 8 bases match TRBD1. CDR1 and CDR2 from the germline V gene are MNHEY and SMNVEV (reference sequence). CDR3 size: 14 residues. Unmatched junction bases numbered 1, after V lost 3 bases and J lost 1 base. CDR3 bases: TGTGCCAGCAGTTTCACAGGGGGGAACACTGAAGCTTTCTTT. Protein product: CASSFTGGNTEAFF.